This T cell receptor (beta chain) was obtained from a study of beta chain features in type 1 diabetes. Of the isolated RNA, all was reverse transcribed, and so the sequenced material was expressed TCRB transcripts. Only in-frame clones appear in the TCRdb table, and some are missing; sequencing was by immunoSEQ multiplex PCR. Among just over 600,000 clones, 15% to 17% were seen once, and the ten largest hold 0.09% to 0.095%. This clone was picked up a small number of times. The CDR3 is 14 residues long. The germline V gene has CDR1 SGHRS and CDR2 YFSETQ. The V end was cut by 0 bases, the J end by 5 bases, with 11 bases between.

The genes are TRBV5-1 and TRBJ2-5; D remains ambiguous. The material sequenced was naive CD4+ T cells from blood. The TCR originated in a man aged 18 to 35 in good health. The CDR3 DNA reads as TGCGCCAGCAGCTTGGGGCGCTTCCCTGAGACCCAGTACTTC. Its protein is CASSLGRFPETQYF.